Included here is one T cell receptor beta chain sequence, with context. Clones were read by immunoSEQ multiplex PCR, and TCRdb kept only the in-frame ones, dropping some. The table includes fewer than 350,000 clones, roughly 89% detected once. V lost 1 base and J 4 bases, leaving 12 bases between the germline ends. The germline V gene has CDR1 SGHRS and CDR2 YFSETQ. The CDR3 is made up of 15 amino acids. The record originates from a study of blood T cell repertoires in COVID-19. Study-level information: PBMCs, B-cell-depleted T cells, or T cells were the source of the cDNA or gDNA that made up the material.

This TCR was sampled from a man aged 35-49 years with acute or convalescent COVID-19. The sequencing sample was made of peripheral blood. This chain connects TRBV5-1 to TRBJ1-5, with D uncertain. The CDR3 region is CASSLTGIGNQPQHF. The CDR3 DNA is TGCGCCAGCAGCTTGACGGGGATAGGAAATCAGCCCCAGCATTTT. Together with reference TRBV5-1 and TRBJ1-5, the CDR3 gives the full variable domain: KAGVTQTPRYLIKTRGQQVTLSCSPISGHRSVSWYQQTPGQGLQFLFEYFSETQRNKGNFPGRFSGRQFSNSRSEMNVSTLELGDSALYLCASSLTGIGNQPQHFGDGTRLSIL.